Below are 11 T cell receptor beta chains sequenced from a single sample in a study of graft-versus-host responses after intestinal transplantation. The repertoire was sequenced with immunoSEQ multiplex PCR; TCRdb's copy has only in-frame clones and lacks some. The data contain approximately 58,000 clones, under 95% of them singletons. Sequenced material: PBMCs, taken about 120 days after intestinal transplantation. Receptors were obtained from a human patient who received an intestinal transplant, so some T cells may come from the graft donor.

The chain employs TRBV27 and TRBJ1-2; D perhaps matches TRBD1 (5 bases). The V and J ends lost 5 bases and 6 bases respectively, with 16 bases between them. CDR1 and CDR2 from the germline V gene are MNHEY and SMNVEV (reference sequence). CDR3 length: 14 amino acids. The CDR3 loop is CASSPIGGNNGYTF. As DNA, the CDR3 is TGTGCCAGCAGTCCGATTGGGGGGAACAATGGCTACACCTTC.

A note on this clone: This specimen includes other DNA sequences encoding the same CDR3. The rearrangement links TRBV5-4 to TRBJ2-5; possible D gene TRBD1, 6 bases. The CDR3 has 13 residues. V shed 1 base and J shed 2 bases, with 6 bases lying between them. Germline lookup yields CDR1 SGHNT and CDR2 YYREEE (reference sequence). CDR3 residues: CASSLRGQETQYF. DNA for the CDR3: TGTGCCAGCAGCTTGAGGGGGCAAGAGACCCAGTACTTC.

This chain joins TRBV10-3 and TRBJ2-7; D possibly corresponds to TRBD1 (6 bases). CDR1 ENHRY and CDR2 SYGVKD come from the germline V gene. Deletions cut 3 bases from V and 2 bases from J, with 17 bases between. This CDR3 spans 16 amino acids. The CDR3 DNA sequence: TGTGCCATCAGTGAAAGGGGGTTGACGGTCACCTACGAGCAGTACTTC. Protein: CAISERGLTVTYEQYF.

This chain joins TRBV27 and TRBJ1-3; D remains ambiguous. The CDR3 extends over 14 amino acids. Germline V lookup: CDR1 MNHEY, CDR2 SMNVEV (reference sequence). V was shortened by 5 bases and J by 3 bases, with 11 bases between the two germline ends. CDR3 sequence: CASSLRGFGNTIYF. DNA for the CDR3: TGTGCCAGCAGTCTCCGGGGTTTTGGAAACACCATATATTTT.

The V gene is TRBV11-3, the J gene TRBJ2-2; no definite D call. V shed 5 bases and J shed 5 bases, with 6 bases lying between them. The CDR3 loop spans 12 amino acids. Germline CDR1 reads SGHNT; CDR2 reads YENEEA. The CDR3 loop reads CASSPGTGELFF. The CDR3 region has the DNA TGTGCCAGCAGCCCTGGGACCGGGGAGCTGTTTTTT. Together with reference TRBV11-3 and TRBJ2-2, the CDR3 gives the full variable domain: EAGVVQSPRYKIIEKKQPVAFWCNPISGHNTLYWYLQNLGQGPELLIRYENEEAVDDSQLPKDRFSAERLKGVDSTLKIQPAELGDSAVYLCASSPGTGELFFGEGSRLTVL.

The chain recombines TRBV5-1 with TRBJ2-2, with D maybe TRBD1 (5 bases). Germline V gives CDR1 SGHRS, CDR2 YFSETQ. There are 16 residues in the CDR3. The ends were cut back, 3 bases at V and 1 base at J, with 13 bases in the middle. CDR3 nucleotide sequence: TGCGCCAGCAGCTGGGGCTGGCAGGAGAACACCGGGGAGCTGTTTTTT. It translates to CASSWGWQENTGELFF.

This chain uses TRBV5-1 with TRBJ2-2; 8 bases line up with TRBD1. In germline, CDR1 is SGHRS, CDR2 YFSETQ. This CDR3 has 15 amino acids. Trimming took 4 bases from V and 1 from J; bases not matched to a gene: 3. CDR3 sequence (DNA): TGCGCCAGCAGCGTCGGACAGGGGAACACCGGGGAGCTGTTTTTT. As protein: CASSVGQGNTGELFF.

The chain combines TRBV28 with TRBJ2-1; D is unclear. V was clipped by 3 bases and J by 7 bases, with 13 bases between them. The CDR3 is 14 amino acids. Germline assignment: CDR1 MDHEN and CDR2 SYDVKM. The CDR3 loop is CASSFSPLLNEQFF. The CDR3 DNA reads TGTGCCAGCAGTTTCAGTCCGCTCCTTAATGAGCAGTTCTTC.

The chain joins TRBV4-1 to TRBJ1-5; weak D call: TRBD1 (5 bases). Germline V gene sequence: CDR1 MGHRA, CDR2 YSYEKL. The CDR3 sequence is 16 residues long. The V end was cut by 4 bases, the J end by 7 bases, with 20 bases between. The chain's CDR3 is CASSPEGAGRGQPQHF. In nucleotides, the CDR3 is TGCGCCAGCAGCCCAGAGGGAGCAGGCCGGGGGCAGCCCCAGCATTTT.

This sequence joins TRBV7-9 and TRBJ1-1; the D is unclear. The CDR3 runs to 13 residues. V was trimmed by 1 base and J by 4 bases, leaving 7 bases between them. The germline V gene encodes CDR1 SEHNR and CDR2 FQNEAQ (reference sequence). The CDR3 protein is CASSLGTSTEAFF. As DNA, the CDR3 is TGTGCCAGCAGCTTAGGTACGAGCACTGAAGCTTTCTTT. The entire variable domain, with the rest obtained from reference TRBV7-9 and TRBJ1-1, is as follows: DTGVSQNPRHKITKRGQNVTFRCDPISEHNRLYWYRQTLGQGPEFLTYFQNEAQLEKSRLLSDRFSAERPKGSFSTLEIQRTEQGDSAMYLCASSLGTSTEAFFGQGTRLTVV.

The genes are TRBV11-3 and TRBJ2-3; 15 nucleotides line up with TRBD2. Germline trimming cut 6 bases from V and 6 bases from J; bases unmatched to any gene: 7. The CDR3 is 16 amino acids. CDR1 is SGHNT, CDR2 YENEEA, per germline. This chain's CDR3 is CASSQGLAGGRDTQYF. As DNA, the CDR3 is TGTGCCAGCAGTCAGGGACTAGCGGGAGGACGTGATACGCAGTATTTT. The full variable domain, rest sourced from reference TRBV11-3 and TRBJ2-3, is EAGVVQSPRYKIIEKKQPVAFWCNPISGHNTLYWYLQNLGQGPELLIRYENEEAVDDSQLPKDRFSAERLKGVDSTLKIQPAELGDSAVYLCASSQGLAGGRDTQYFGPGTRLTVL.